The 5 T cell receptor beta chains presented below share a single source sample, sequenced in a study of monozygotic twins with cystic fibrosis. Measured with immunoSEQ multiplex PCR; TCRdb has only the in-frame clones, and not every one. The sample records approximately 36,000 clones, 85% to 95% being singletons. Source material: blood. These receptors came from a boy aged 2 to 9 with cystic fibrosis.

This chain links TRBV21-1 with TRBJ1-3. TRBV21-1 is classified as a pseudogene. The CDR3 covers 14 residues. The CDR3 DNA sequence: TGTGCCAGCAGCATAATGGATCCGGGAAACACCATATATTTT. This encodes CASSIMDPGNTIYF.

The V call is TRBV7-2, the J call TRBJ2-5; possibly TRBD1 or TRBD2 for D (5 bases each). The V end lost 1 base, the J end lost 1 base, and 13 bases lay between the germline ends. The germline V gene has CDR1 SGHTA and CDR2 FQGNSA. CDR3 length: 16 amino acids. The CDR3 region has the DNA TGTGCCAGCAGCTTAGGTGGCCCAGGGACCCAAGAGACCCAGTACTTC. This codes for CASSLGGPGTQETQYF.

V and J are TRBV6-4 and TRBJ2-2; tentatively, D is TRBD1 (6 bases). There are 16 residues in the CDR3. V was pared by 3 bases and J by 7 bases, with 18 bases between. CDR1 MRHNA and CDR2 SNTAGT come from the germline V gene. In DNA, the CDR3 is TGTGCCAGCAGTGAGTACCGGACAGAGGAAGGCGGGGAGCTGTTTTTT. Its translation is CASSEYRTEEGGELFF.

V and J are TRBV9 and TRBJ1-1, with D perhaps TRBD1 (6 bases). Trimming pared 0 bases from V and 8 bases from J, leaving 14 bases between. The CDR3 length is 14 residues. Germline assignment: CDR1 SGDLS and CDR2 YYNGEE. The DNA of the CDR3 is TGTGCCAGCAGCGTAGAGGGGGATGGCTTCGAAGCTTTCTTT. This encodes CASSVEGDGFEAFF.

The chain couples TRBV11-3 to TRBJ1-6; D uncertain. Per germline, CDR1 SGHNT and CDR2 YENEEA. V lost 0 bases, J lost 7 bases, and 10 bases lay in between. The length of the CDR3 is 15 residues. As DNA, the CDR3 is TGTGCCAGCAGCTTAGACAGGATGGGAAATTCACCCCTCCACTTT. Translating gives CASSLDRMGNSPLHF.